This is a list of T cell receptor beta chains from one sample in a study of T-cell memory formation after mild COVID-19. TCRdb fed the 5' RACE reads into MiXCR, producing one record per CDR3 protein. The data show a few hundred thousand distinct CDR3 sequences, with 16% seen just once and approximately 20% held by the top ten. The sample was PBMCs or a T cell subset sorted from them (not recorded which). The receptors were gathered from a man between 18 and 35 years old who had mild COVID-19 (a few samples of this study predate the infection). Cell type and time point are not known. Each CDR3 is given without its conserved first and last residue. Fields, in order: J gene, V gene, CDR3 protein.

J gene: TRBJ1-2; V gene: TRBV5-1; CDR3 protein: ASSLYPPGQGLSYGYT
J gene: TRBJ2-5; V gene: TRBV7-9; CDR3 protein: ASSLVEGWETQY
J gene: TRBJ2-3; V gene: TRBV7-2; CDR3 protein: ASSLVGGAEDTQY
J gene: TRBJ2-3; V gene: TRBV24-1; CDR3 protein: ATSAISDTQY
J gene: TRBJ1-6; V gene: TRBV9; CDR3 protein: ASSGLSSYNSPLH
J gene: TRBJ2-3; V gene: TRBV5-5; CDR3 protein: ASSRGQATDTQY
J gene: TRBJ1-2; V gene: TRBV4-1; CDR3 protein: ASSQGAALYGYT
J gene: TRBJ2-5; V gene: TRBV4-2; CDR3 protein: ASSQARVAGEETQY
J gene: TRBJ1-2; V gene: TRBV4-1; CDR3 protein: ASSPTGTNYGYT
J gene: TRBJ2-7; V gene: TRBV18; CDR3 protein: ASSPRGSREQY